What follows are 18 T cell receptor beta chains derived from one specimen sequenced in a study of cytomegalovirus exposure and HLA in healthy donors. PCR amplification relied on 60 Vbeta primers (plus 13 Jbeta primers). Data came from immunoSEQ multiplex PCR; TCRdb stores just in-frame clones and leaves some out. The data contain 150,000 to 200,000 clones, roughly 88% of them singletons. Sequenced sample: PBMCs. Receptors originate from a girl aged 2-10 years in good health and CMV-seropositive.

This clone has a single count. V and J are TRBV5-4 and TRBJ1-1; maybe TRBD1 (6 bases). The CDR3 is 16 amino acids. Germline loops: CDR1 SGHNT, CDR2 YYREEE (reference sequence). Between the trimmed V and J ends, which lost 4 bases and 7 bases, there was a span of 23 bases. Here the CDR3 reads CASSPALDSSLLEAFF. The CDR3, as DNA: TGTGCCAGCAGCCCGGCGCTGGACAGTTCCTTACTTGAAGCTTTCTTT.

The chain carries TRBV6-5 and TRBJ1-5; 7 bases are shared with TRBD1. The V gene's germline CDR1 is MNHEY and CDR2 SVGAGI. The CDR3 has 14 amino acids. The V and J ends lost 0 bases and 7 bases, in that order; junction bases with no gene match: 3. CDR3 sequence: CASSYSAGGQPQHF. The CDR3 DNA sequence: TGTGCCAGCAGTTACTCTGCAGGGGGGCAGCCCCAGCATTTT.

The table lists this clone with a few counts. The chain has TRBV6-1 and TRBJ1-1; tentative D call: TRBD1 (5 bases). Trimming took off 4 bases at V and 5 bases at J, with 14 bases between the two ends. This CDR3 region has 14 residues. In germline, CDR1 is MNHNS, CDR2 SASEGT. The CDR3 here is CASSGPGSGTEAFF. The CDR3 DNA follows: TGTGCCAGCAGTGGTCCAGGGAGCGGGACTGAAGCTTTCTTT.

The rearrangement joins TRBV30 to TRBJ2-2; 7 bases are shared with TRBD1. The CDR3 is 18 amino acids. The V gene's germline CDR1 is GTSNPN and CDR2 SVGIG (reference sequence). Trimming at V came to 0 bases and at J to 0 bases, leaving 10 bases not matched to a gene. CDR3 region: CAWSVGLKGTANTGELFF. The CDR3 DNA is TGTGCCTGGAGTGTTGGATTGAAGGGGACAGCGAACACCGGGGAGCTGTTTTTT.

This chain uses TRBV6-1 with TRBJ2-7; 8 bases line up with TRBD1. V lost 4 bases, J lost 5 bases, and 7 bases stayed unmatched. Germline V gene sequence: CDR1 MNHNS, CDR2 SASEGT. The CDR3 is 14 amino acids. DNA of the CDR3: TGTGCCAGCAGTGGGCCCAGGGGGCCCCACGAGCAGTACTTC. Its translation: CASSGPRGPHEQYF.

The gene calls are TRBV6-5 and TRBJ2-7, with a possible D match to TRBD2 (6 bases). In germline, CDR1 is MNHEY, CDR2 SVGAGI. There are 13 residues in the CDR3. V lost 5 bases and J 6 bases, leaving 14 bases between the germline ends. The CDR3 DNA reads TGTGCCAGCAGTGAAACGGGGGTCTCCGAGCAGTACTTC. It translates to CASSETGVSEQYF.

The V call is TRBV6-6, the J call TRBJ1-2; D unresolved. With 0 bases removed from V and 7 bases from J, the gap between germline ends came to 15 bases. Germline V gene lookup returns CDR1 MNHNY and CDR2 SVGAGI (reference sequence). This CDR3 has 15 residues. CDR3 bases: TGTGCCAGCAGTTACTCGACTATGGGGTTTGGTGGCTACACCTTC. Protein sequence: CASSYSTMGFGGYTF.

J is TRBJ2-5 and V is TRBV2; maybe TRBD1 (5 bases). The J call may not be correct, given that the DNA end is closer to TRBJ2-7. The germline CDR1 and CDR2 sequences are SNHLY and FYNNEI. The CDR3 is 13 amino acids. CDR3 nucleotides: TGTGCCAGCAGGGACACTTTACTTTACGAGCAGTACTTC. Protein sequence: CASRDTLLYEQYF.

This chain joins TRBV7-9 and TRBJ2-1, with 7 nucleotides matching TRBD1. The V segment lost 4 bases and the J segment 0 bases; nucleotides outside the gene matches: 9. Germline lookup yields CDR1 SEHNR and CDR2 FQNEAQ (reference sequence). CDR3 length: 17 residues. As DNA, the CDR3 is TGTGCCAGCAGCTCGCGTCAGGGGACAGACTCCTACAATGAGCAGTTCTTC. Amino acid sequence: CASSSRQGTDSYNEQFF. The full variable domain, with the rest looked up from reference TRBV7-9 and TRBJ2-1, is DTGVSQNPRHKITKRGQNVTFRCDPISEHNRLYWYRQTLGQGPEFLTYFQNEAQLEKSRLLSDRFSAERPKGSFSTLEIQRTEQGDSAMYLCASSSRQGTDSYNEQFFGPGTRLTVL.

This chain uses TRBV5-1 with TRBJ1-1; 7 bases align to TRBD1. The ends lost 1 base at V and 1 base at J; junction bases unmatched: 1. The CDR3 extends over 14 amino acids. Germline-derived CDR1 and CDR2 are SGHRS and YFSETQ. CDR3 region: CASSLSGGNTEAFF. The CDR3 DNA reads as TGCGCCAGCAGCTTGTCAGGGGGGAACACTGAAGCTTTCTTT.

This clone has a single count. V usage is TRBV30 and J usage is TRBJ1-1, with D maybe TRBD1 (6 bases). Germline V CDR1 and CDR2: GTSNPN, SVGIG (reference sequence). The V end was cut by 3 bases, the J end by 4 bases, with 18 bases between. The CDR3 runs to 15 residues. CDR3: CAWRSWGHHPTEAFF. CDR3 bases: TGTGCCTGGAGGAGTTGGGGACATCATCCCACTGAAGCTTTCTTT. The full variable domain, with the rest looked up from reference TRBV30 and TRBJ1-1, is SQTIHQWPATLVQPVGSPLSLECTVEGTSNPNLYWYRQAAGRGLQLLFYSVGIGQISSEVPQNLSASRPQDRQFILSSKKLLLSDSGFYLCAWRSWGHHPTEAFFGQGTRLTVV.

CDR3 nucleotide sequence: TGTGCCACCGAGGGACAGGGGGCGGTTCAGCCCCAGCATTTT. It is translated as CATEGQGAVQPQHF. The gene calls are TRBV28 and TRBJ1-5, with TRBD1 matching 12 bases. The CDR3 extends over 14 amino acids. The ends lost 10 bases at V and 6 bases at J; junction bases unmatched: 7. CDR1 and CDR2 from the germline V gene are MDHEN and SYDVKM.

This sequence joins TRBV2 and TRBJ2-3; 11 bases agree with TRBD1. The CDR3 is made up of 13 amino acids. Germline CDR1 SNHLY, CDR2 FYNNEI. With 10 bases clipped from V and 6 bases from J, the junction kept 6 bases outside the gene matches. The CDR3 protein is CANGTGGHDTQYF. The CDR3 DNA sequence: TGTGCCAATGGGACAGGGGGGCATGATACGCAGTATTTT.

This clone was picked up one time. CDR3 nucleotide sequence: TGCAGCGTTGAAGAGGGGGCTCTCGGGGGCTACACCTTC. Translation: CSVEEGALGGYTF. The chain links TRBV29-1 to TRBJ1-2, with D possibly matching TRBD1 (6 bases). V shed 0 bases and J shed 8 bases, with 13 bases lying between them. The CDR3 runs 13 residues. Germline V gives CDR1 SQVTM, CDR2 ANQGSEA.

The CDR3 nucleotides read TGTGCCTGGAGTGGGACTAGCGGGAGCCAAGAGACCCAGTACTTC. Its translation: CAWSGTSGSQETQYF. The rearrangement links TRBV30 to TRBJ2-5; 13 nucleotides align to TRBD2. With 1 base clipped from V and 1 base from J, the junction kept 0 bases outside the gene matches. This CDR3 has 15 residues. From germline, CDR1 is GTSNPN and CDR2 SVGIG (reference sequence).

The chain recombines TRBV30 with TRBJ2-1; no definite D call. Germline V gives CDR1 GTSNPN, CDR2 SVGIG (reference sequence). The CDR3 consists of 19 residues. The V gene lost 0 bases and the J gene lost 1 base, with 22 bases spanning the gap. In DNA, the CDR3 is TGTGCCTGGAGTGTACCGCCGCGAGTGAGTGCAAAGTCCTACAATGAGCAGTTCTTC. Encoded protein: CAWSVPPRVSAKSYNEQFF. Looking up the rest from reference TRBV30 and TRBJ2-1 gives the full variable domain: SQTIHQWPATLVQPVGSPLSLECTVEGTSNPNLYWYRQAAGRGLQLLFYSVGIGQISSEVPQNLSASRPQDRQFILSSKKLLLSDSGFYLCAWSVPPRVSAKSYNEQFFGPGTRLTVL.

The V gene is TRBV11-3, the J gene TRBJ2-7; D is possibly TRBD2 (5 bases). This CDR3 is built from 12 residues. With 3 bases removed from V and 7 bases from J, the gap between germline ends came to 10 bases. Per the germline V gene, CDR1 is SGHNT and CDR2 is YENEEA. CDR3 coding DNA: TGTGCCAGCAGCTTTAACGGGGTAGAGCAGTACTTC. Protein: CASSFNGVEQYF. Supplemented by reference TRBV11-3 and TRBJ2-7, the full variable domain reads EAGVVQSPRYKIIEKKQPVAFWCNPISGHNTLYWYLQNLGQGPELLIRYENEEAVDDSQLPKDRFSAERLKGVDSTLKIQPAELGDSAVYLCASSFNGVEQYFGPGTRLTVT.

The gene calls are TRBV4-1 and TRBJ2-7; 9 bases match TRBD2. V lost 6 bases, J lost 3 bases, and 9 bases stayed unmatched. The length of the CDR3 is 15 residues. The germline V gene has CDR1 MGHRA and CDR2 YSYEKL. The DNA for the CDR3 is TGCGCCAGCAGTCCAGCCGGGACTAGCTTCTACGAGCAGTACTTC. Its protein is CASSPAGTSFYEQYF.